The T cell receptor beta chain described here comes from a study of T cell repertoires in cytomegalovirus infection. Study background: Indications of both CMV infection and matching HLA type were provided by public TCR beta signatures. Broader study findings: People with CMV and the relevant HLA were identified by cumulative public TCR beta family frequency.

A note on this clonotype: Its antigen is still unknown.

This CDR3 is 14 amino acids long. The germline V gene has CDR1 MNHEY and CDR2 SVGAGI. Trimming stripped 0 bases from V and 5 bases from J, with 8 bases between. TCRdb independently ran MiXCR on the reads; one entry per CDR3 protein. The sample contains roughly 800,000 distinct CDR3 sequences, under 35% of which appear only once. This clonotype originated in a human donor in good health (CMV status not recorded). Some clones in this sample may be carry-over from other donors' samples. Specimen: cultured CD8+ T cells from PBMCs, collected from culture after CMV antigen stimulation. V is TRBV6-5 and J is TRBJ1-5; D gene unclear. As DNA, the CDR3 is TGTGCCAGCAGTTACTCCGGGCCGGATCAGCCCCAGCATTTT. This translates into CASSYSGPDQPQHF.